Shown below are 26 T cell receptor beta chains from a single sample sequenced in a study of blood T cells in healthy people across ages. Then a second PCR, running roughly 7 to 11 cycles, was carried out with a sample-barcoded 5' primer and a J-beta primer mix. TCRdb ran MiXCR on the 5' RACE reads and lists one entry per CDR3 protein. This sample has some 920,000 distinct CDR3 sequences, with roughly 47% found just once. Specimen: blood. The receptor source for this set is a woman aged 60 to 75 in good health.

This chain connects TRBV29-1 to TRBJ2-7; 7 bases are a match to TRBD2. Looked up from germline, CDR1 is SQVTM and CDR2 is ANQGSEA. V was pared by 1 base and J by 0 bases, with 9 bases of the junction left unmatched. This CDR3 region has 16 residues. CDR3 coding DNA: TGCAGCGTTGAAGTGTCCGGGAGGCTTCGCTCCTACGAGCAGTACTTC. Translating it yields CSVEVSGRLRSYEQYF.

V and J are TRBV20-1 and TRBJ1-2; D remains ambiguous. Trimming removed 2 bases at V and 4 bases at J, with 8 bases between. CDR1 and CDR2 (germline): DFQATT, SNEGSKA (reference sequence). The CDR3 contains 12 residues. CDR3 protein: CSARPGSYGYTF. The CDR3 DNA follows: TGCAGTGCTAGACCGGGAAGCTATGGCTACACCTTC.

The chain couples TRBV7-8 to TRBJ1-2; 7 bases align to TRBD1. Germline lookup yields CDR1 SGHVS and CDR2 FQNEAQ. The CDR3 runs to 14 residues. Unmatched junction bases numbered 7, after V lost 5 bases and J lost 4 bases. The CDR3 reads CASSPRGGGYGYTF. CDR3 sequence (DNA): TGTGCCAGCAGCCCCAGGGGGGGCGGCTATGGCTACACCTTC.

V and J are TRBV25-1 and TRBJ2-1; D is undetermined. Germline CDR1 is MGHDK and CDR2 is SYGVNS. This CDR3 spans 16 amino acids. Trimming left V 8 bases short and J 0 bases short, with 17 bases between. CDR3 sequence reads: CASREVPSGSYNEQFF. DNA for the CDR3: TGTGCCAGCCGCGAGGTCCCGTCCGGCTCCTACAATGAGCAGTTCTTC.

The V call is TRBV20-1, the J call TRBJ2-7; 12 bases map to TRBD2. The length of the CDR3 is 14 residues. In germline, CDR1 is DFQATT, CDR2 SNEGSKA (reference sequence). J lost 10 bases, V lost 3 bases, and 10 bases had no gene match. In DNA form, the CDR3 reads TGCAGTGCTAGTAGGGGACTAGCGGGTATGAGCCAGTACTTC. It is translated as CSASRGLAGMSQYF.

The chain uses TRBV18 and TRBJ1-6; a weak D match, TRBD1 (6 bases). With 4 bases removed from V and 8 bases from J, the gap between germline ends came to 21 bases. Germline values: CDR1 KGHSH, CDR2 LQKENI. The CDR3 contains 17 residues. The CDR3 here is CASSQIRLRDNYSPLHF. The CDR3 nucleotides read TGTGCCAGCTCACAAATCCGTCTACGGGACAACTATTCACCCCTCCACTTT. The variable domain in full, with the rest retrieved from reference TRBV18 and TRBJ1-6, is NAGVMQNPRHLVRRRGQEARLRCSPMKGHSHVYWYRQLPEEGLKFMVYLQKENIIDESGMPKERFSAEFPKEGPSILRIQQVVRGDSAAYFCASSQIRLRDNYSPLHFGNGTRLTVT.

The V call is TRBV6-2 or TRBV6-3, the J call TRBJ2-3; the match to TRBD2 covers 7 bases. This CDR3 region has 16 residues. Germline trimming cut 0 bases from V and 2 bases from J; bases unmatched to any gene: 5. The V gene's germline CDR1 is MNHEY and CDR2 SVGEGT. Written as DNA, the CDR3 is TGTGCCAGCAGTTACTCGGCTAGCGGCAACACAGATACGCAGTATTTT. Its translation: CASSYSASGNTDTQYF.

The genes are TRBV15 and TRBJ2-3, with unresolved D. CDR1 and CDR2 (germline): LNHNV, YYDKDF (reference sequence). Trimming left V 0 bases short and J 6 bases short, with 10 bases between. This CDR3 spans 14 amino acids. For the CDR3, the DNA is TGTGCCACCAGCAGAGATCTAATTGGGGATACGCAGTATTTT. This codes for CATSRDLIGDTQYF.

This chain joins TRBV7-3 and TRBJ2-7; perhaps TRBD2 as D (6 bases). There are 14 residues in the CDR3. The V gene's germline CDR1 is SGHTA and CDR2 FQGTGA. V was trimmed by 2 bases and J by 6 bases, leaving 14 bases between them. CDR3 region: CASSLAPTGVEQYF. The DNA of the CDR3 is TGTGCCAGCAGCTTAGCGCCCACGGGAGTCGAGCAGTACTTC.

The chain links TRBV29-1 to TRBJ2-5; D not certain. Per the germline V gene, CDR1 is SQVTM and CDR2 is ANQGSEA. The germline V and J ends were trimmed by 1 base and 7 bases, with 13 bases remaining between them. There are 13 residues in the CDR3. The CDR3, as DNA: TGCAGCGTTGAAGGCGTCGAAGTGGGGACCCAGTACTTC. It specifies CSVEGVEVGTQYF.

This rearrangement joins TRBV10-3 to TRBJ2-1; 8 positions match TRBD2. CDR3 length equals 14 residues. Trimming at V came to 10 bases and at J to 8 bases, leaving 13 bases not matched to a gene. In germline, CDR1 is ENHRY, CDR2 SYGVKD. CDR3 nucleotide sequence: TGTGCCACCTTTAGCGGGACACACTCTTATGAGCAGTTCTTC. Its protein product is CATFSGTHSYEQFF.

The chain links TRBV11-2 to TRBJ2-7; 10 bases are shared with TRBD2. J was trimmed by 1 base and V by 5 bases; bases with no gene match: 8. The CDR3 loop spans 16 amino acids. CDR1 and CDR2 (germline): SGHAT, FQNNGV. The chain's CDR3 is CASSPPGLAYSYEQYF. For the CDR3, the DNA is TGTGCCAGCAGCCCTCCGGGACTAGCGTATTCCTACGAGCAGTACTTC.

This clonotype appeared a few times. The rearrangement joins TRBV7-9 to TRBJ1-5; TRBD1 is a possible D gene (5 bases). Trimming shortened V by 7 bases and J by 4 bases, and 11 bases separated the two germline ends. The CDR3 extends over 13 amino acids. Looked up from germline, CDR1 is SEHNR and CDR2 is FQNEAQ (reference sequence). The CDR3 sequence: CASTPGVNQPQHF. CDR3 DNA sequence: TGTGCCAGCACCCCGGGGGTTAATCAGCCCCAGCATTTT.

The chain links TRBV27 to TRBJ2-4; D remains unclear. The DNA end lines up better with TRBJ2-7; the J call may be wrong. The CDR3 length is 15 residues. Per the germline V gene, CDR1 is MNHEY and CDR2 is SMNVEV (reference sequence). This chain's CDR3 is CASSLKRGFLYEQYF. In DNA form, the CDR3 reads TGTGCCAGCAGTTTAAAAAGAGGTTTCCTCTACGAGCAGTACTTC.

The chain carries TRBV6-1 and TRBJ1-5; a weak D match, TRBD1 (5 bases). The length of the CDR3 is 15 residues. Trimming took off 5 bases at V and 4 bases at J, with 15 bases between the two ends. The germline V gene encodes CDR1 MNHNS and CDR2 SASEGT. CDR3 sequence (DNA): TGTGCCAGCAGTCCCCGGGGGGAGTTTAATCAGCCCCAGCATTTT. This codes for CASSPRGEFNQPQHF.

The sample holds one count of this clonotype. This chain uses TRBV7-9 with TRBJ2-7; D remains unclear. The CDR3 has 13 residues. Germline V CDR1 and CDR2: SEHNR, FQNEAQ (reference sequence). The V gene lost 4 bases and the J gene lost 0 bases, with 7 bases spanning the gap. CDR3 bases: TGTGCCAGCAGCTCCCTACACTCCTACGAGCAGTACTTC. This codes for CASSSLHSYEQYF.

This sequence joins TRBV20-1 and TRBJ2-6; D not resolved. The CDR3 loop spans 12 amino acids. Looked up from germline, CDR1 is DFQATT and CDR2 is SNEGSKA (reference sequence). V dropped 7 bases and J dropped 4 bases, with 8 bases sitting between them. The CDR3 protein is CSVKQGANVLTF. The DNA for the CDR3 is TGCAGTGTGAAACAGGGGGCCAACGTCCTGACTTTC.

In regard to this clonotype: At one of its ends the junction is not consistent with the germline gene, which may arise from a read error. The V call is TRBV5-1, the J call TRBJ2-7; tentatively, D is TRBD2 (6 bases). The CDR3 sequence is 16 residues long. Germline V lookup: CDR1 SGHRS, CDR2 YFSETQ. This CDR3 is CASTLTPRGSPYEQYF. The CDR3 DNA follows: TGCGCCAGCACCTTGACCCCTCGGGGGTCTCCCTACGAGCAGTACTTC.

This chain links TRBV12-3 or TRBV12-4 with TRBJ1-2; D is uncertain. Trimming took 6 bases from V and 0 from J, leaving 11 bases between them. The CDR3 has 14 amino acids. CDR3 protein: CASSTELANYGYTF. Written as DNA, the CDR3 is TGTGCCAGCAGCACAGAATTAGCTAACTATGGCTACACCTTC.

The chain carries TRBV27 and TRBJ2-4, with a tentative D call TRBD2 (5 bases). From germline, CDR1 is MNHEY and CDR2 SMNVEV (reference sequence). The CDR3 sequence is 17 residues long. V lost 3 bases to trimming and J lost 0 bases, with 15 bases between them. The CDR3: CASSLGSGSLAKNIQYF. CDR3 in DNA: TGTGCCAGCAGTTTGGGTTCGGGGAGTCTAGCCAAAAACATTCAGTACTTC.

Only a few counts were recorded for this clonotype. The rearrangement uses TRBV4-2 and TRBJ2-4, with 7 bases aligning to TRBD1. The J call is in doubt because the DNA end fits TRBJ2-7 better. This CDR3 is 16 amino acids long. Germline CDR1 is LGHNA and CDR2 is YNFKEQ. The CDR3 nucleotides read TGTGCCAGCAGCCAAGGAATAGGTGACAGGGCCTACGAGCAGTACTTC. It yields the protein CASSQGIGDRAYEQYF.

This rearrangement joins TRBV6-2 or TRBV6-3 to TRBJ2-7; 9 positions match TRBD2. The length of the CDR3 is 16 residues. Germline CDR1 is MNHEY and CDR2 is SVGEGT. V lost 7 bases and J lost 4; bases outside the gene matches: 14. This CDR3 is CASTHRLAGGHYEQYF. The CDR3 DNA is TGTGCCAGCACCCACCGGTTGGCGGGAGGGCATTACGAGCAGTACTTC.

A note on this clonotype: The germline gene is not matched at one end of the junction; a read error may be the cause. The J gene is TRBJ1-5, the V gene TRBV16; D is ambiguous. In germline, CDR1 is KGHSY, CDR2 FQNENV. The CDR3 covers 13 residues. The DNA for the CDR3 is TGTGCCAGCAGCCCCCAGGAAAATCAGCTCCAGCATTTT. Protein product: CASSPQENQLQHF.

The rearrangement joins TRBV13 to TRBJ2-2; a weak D match, TRBD2 (6 bases). Trimming stripped 8 bases from V and 4 bases from J, with 11 bases between. The CDR3 sequence is 13 residues long. CDR1 and CDR2 from the germline V gene are PRHDT and FYEKMQ (reference sequence). CDR3 sequence (DNA): TGTGCCAGCCCGGAGGGCCGCACCGGGGAGCTGTTTTTT. It translates to CASPEGRTGELFF.

There are a few counts of this clonotype. The chain joins TRBV12-3 or TRBV12-4 to TRBJ1-2; D unresolved. With 3 bases removed from V and 8 bases from J, the gap between germline ends came to 13 bases. This CDR3 comprises 13 residues. The CDR3: CASSFDPSGGYTF. CDR3 nucleotides: TGTGCCAGCAGTTTCGACCCTTCGGGAGGCTACACCTTC.

This chain links TRBV6-6 with TRBJ1-2, with no clear D. Trimming left V 10 bases short and J 2 bases short, with 14 bases between. Per the germline V gene, CDR1 is MNHNY and CDR2 is SVGAGI (reference sequence). The CDR3 is 13 amino acids. CDR3 in DNA: TGTGCCACGGTTACAAGTCGGAACTATGGCTACACCTTC. This gives the protein CATVTSRNYGYTF.